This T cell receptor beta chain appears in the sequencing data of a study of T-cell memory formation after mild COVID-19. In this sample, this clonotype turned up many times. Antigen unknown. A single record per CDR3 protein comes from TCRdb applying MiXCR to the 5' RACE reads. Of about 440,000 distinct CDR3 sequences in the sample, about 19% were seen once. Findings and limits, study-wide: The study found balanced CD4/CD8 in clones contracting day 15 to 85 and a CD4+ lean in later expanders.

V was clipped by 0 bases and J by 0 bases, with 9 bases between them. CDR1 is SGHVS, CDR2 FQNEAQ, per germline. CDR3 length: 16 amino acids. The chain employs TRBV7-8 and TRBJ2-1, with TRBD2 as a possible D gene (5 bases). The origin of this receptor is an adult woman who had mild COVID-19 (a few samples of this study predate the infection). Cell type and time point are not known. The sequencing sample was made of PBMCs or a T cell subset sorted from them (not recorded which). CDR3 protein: CASSLALGSSYNEQFF. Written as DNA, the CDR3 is TGTGCCAGCAGCTTAGCACTAGGGAGCTCCTACAATGAGCAGTTCTTC.